This T cell receptor (beta chain) is from a study of cytomegalovirus exposure and HLA in healthy donors. Background on the study: An early release of data contained about 85 million unique TCRs, which came from HLA-typed donors.

60 Vbeta and 13 Jbeta primers were used in PCR. Original processing methods: A later analysis tallied about 80 million unique TCR beta chains, about 9.9 million of them shared. Assay: immunoSEQ multiplex PCR; the TCRdb copy retains only in-frame clones and omits some. V, J and clone size are taken as reported in that table, and D and trimming were inferred from the DNA itself. The sample contains 180,000 or so clones, around four fifths of which appear only once. The CDR3 runs 16 residues. Unmatched junction bases numbered 5, after V lost 5 bases and J lost 4 bases. CDR1 and CDR2 from the germline V gene are SGHTA and FQGTGA.

This clonotype was sampled from a woman aged 25-40 years in good health and CMV-seronegative. The gene calls are TRBV7-3 and TRBJ2-3; 14 positions match TRBD2. Material: PBMCs. CDR3 coding DNA: TGTGCCAGCAGCAAGACTAGCGGGGGGGTTGCAGATACGCAGTATTTT. This codes for CASSKTSGGVADTQYF.